This TCR beta chain stems from a study of shared clonotypes between healthy human individuals. Study-wide background: Each donor contributed plates that comprised three CD4 naive, three CD4 memory, two CD8 naive and one CD8 memory. Study-level points and caveats: Sample collection involved blood only; tissue repertoires are likely different. Larger estimated richness was generally seen in naive subsets than in memory subsets.

A remark on this clone: Its target is unknown.

Assay: immunoSEQ multiplex PCR; the TCRdb copy retains only in-frame clones and omits some. The sample carries about 1,800,000 clones, about 95% recorded once. The CDR3 contains 13 residues. The ends were cut back, 4 bases at V and 6 bases at J, with 14 bases in the middle. Germline V gives CDR1 SGHNT, CDR2 YYREEE (reference sequence). CD45RO negativity and positive selection for CCR7 defined naive CD8 cells, a population that excluded terminally differentiated effector memory CD45RA+ cells. The specimen sequenced was naive CD8+ T cells sorted from blood. This receptor was taken from a man younger than 30 in good health. The V gene is TRBV5-4, the J gene TRBJ2-7; no clear D gene. The CDR3 nucleotides are TGTGCCAGCAGCCCCGCCCTAGGAGTCGAGCAGTACTTC. This translates into CASSPALGVEQYF.